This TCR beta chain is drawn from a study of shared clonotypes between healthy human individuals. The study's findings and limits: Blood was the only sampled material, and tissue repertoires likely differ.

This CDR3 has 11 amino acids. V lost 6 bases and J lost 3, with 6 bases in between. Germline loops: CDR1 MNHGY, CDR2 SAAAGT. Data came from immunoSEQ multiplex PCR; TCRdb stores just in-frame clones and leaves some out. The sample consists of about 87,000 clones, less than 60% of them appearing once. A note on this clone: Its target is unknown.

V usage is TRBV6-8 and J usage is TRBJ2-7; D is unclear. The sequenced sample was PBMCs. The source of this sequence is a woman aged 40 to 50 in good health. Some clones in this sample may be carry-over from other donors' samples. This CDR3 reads CASSLIYEQYF. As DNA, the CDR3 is TGTGCCAGCAGCCTAATCTACGAGCAGTACTTC.